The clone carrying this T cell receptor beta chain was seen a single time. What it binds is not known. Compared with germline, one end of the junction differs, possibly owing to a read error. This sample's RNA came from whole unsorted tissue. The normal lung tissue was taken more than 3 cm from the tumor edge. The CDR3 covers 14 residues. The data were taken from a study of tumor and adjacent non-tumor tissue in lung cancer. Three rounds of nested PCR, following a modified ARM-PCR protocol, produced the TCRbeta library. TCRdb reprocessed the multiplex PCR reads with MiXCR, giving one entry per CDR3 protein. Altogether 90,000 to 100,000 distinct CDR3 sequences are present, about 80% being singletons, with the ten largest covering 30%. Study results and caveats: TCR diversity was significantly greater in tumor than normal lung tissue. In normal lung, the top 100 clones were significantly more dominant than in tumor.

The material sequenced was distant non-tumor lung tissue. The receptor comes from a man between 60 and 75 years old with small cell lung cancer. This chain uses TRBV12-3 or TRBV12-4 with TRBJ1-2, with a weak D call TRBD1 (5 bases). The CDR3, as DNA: TGTGCCAGCAATTTCTCCAGGACAAGGGAAGGCTGCACCTTC. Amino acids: CASNFSRTREGCTF.